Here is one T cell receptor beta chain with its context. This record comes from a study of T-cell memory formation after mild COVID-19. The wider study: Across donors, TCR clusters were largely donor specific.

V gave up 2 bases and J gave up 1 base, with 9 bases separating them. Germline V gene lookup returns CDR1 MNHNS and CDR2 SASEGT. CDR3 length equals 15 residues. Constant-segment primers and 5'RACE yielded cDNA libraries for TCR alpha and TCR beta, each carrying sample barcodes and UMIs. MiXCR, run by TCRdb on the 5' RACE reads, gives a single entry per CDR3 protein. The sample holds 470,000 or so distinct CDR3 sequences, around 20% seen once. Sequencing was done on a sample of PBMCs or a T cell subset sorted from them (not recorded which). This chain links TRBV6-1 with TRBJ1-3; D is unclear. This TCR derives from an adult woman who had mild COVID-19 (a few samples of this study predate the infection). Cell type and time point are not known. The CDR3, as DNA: TGTGCCAGCAGTGAATTTAGGGCATCTGGAAACACCATATATTTT. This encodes CASSEFRASGNTIYF.